This TCR beta chain originates from a study of CD8+ T cells in alopecia areata. About the research overall: The share of scalp area affected provided the severity score for treated patients.

The CDR3 length is 13 residues. Germline lookup yields CDR1 MNHEY and CDR2 SVGAGI. The germline V and J ends were trimmed by 5 bases and 4 bases, with 11 bases remaining between them. This clone was recorded a few times. No antigen is known for it. The treatment is: oral pan-JAK inhibitor, 5-10 mg twice daily. Alopecia areata patients gave lesional scalp punch biopsies and peripheral blood samples. Once RNA had been extracted, it was reverse transcribed into cDNA to act as the sequencing template. Sequenced by immunoSEQ multiplex PCR; TCRdb stores in-frame clones only, minus some. The table shows fewer than 250,000 clones, with 50% to 70% occurring only once. Points from the study as a whole: Scalp clonality, along with expanded CD8+ clones among the top 100, was significantly decreased by tofacitinib. More clonal than normal scalp was lesional scalp, particularly alopecia totalis/universalis.

This sequence originates from a human donor with alopecia areata. This chain connects TRBV6-5 to TRBJ1-2; TRBD1 is a possible D gene (5 bases). Sequenced material: CD4+ T cells sorted from blood, taken at approximately week 50, from a patient treated with tofacitinib. The CDR3 DNA sequence: TGTGCCAGCAGTCGAGGGGACCCCTATGGCTACACCTTC. This encodes CASSRGDPYGYTF.